A selection of T cell receptor beta chains follows, all from one sample in a study of T-cell memory formation after mild COVID-19. TCRdb reanalysed the 5' RACE reads using MiXCR and keeps one entry per CDR3 protein. Of some 310,000 distinct CDR3 sequences in the sample, more than 20% were seen once. The sequencing input was PBMCs or a T cell subset sorted from them (not recorded which). The origin of the receptors is a man younger than 35 who had mild COVID-19 (a few samples of this study predate the infection). Cell type and time point are not known. The CDR3 runs from the conserved cysteine through the conserved F or W. D genes are given only for firm matches. Only some rows state a clone size, as once, few, many or a class for expanded clones.

v_call	d_call	j_call	clone_size	cdr3_nt	cdr3_aa
TRBV11-2	-	TRBJ2-3	-	TGTGCCAGCAGCTTAGATTTACCTTATACGCAGTATTTT	CASSLDLPYTQYF
TRBV5-5	TRBD1	TRBJ1-2	-	TGTGCCAGCAGCTTGGGGACAGGGGGCCGGTATGGCTACACCTTC	CASSLGTGGRYGYTF
TRBV27	TRBD1	TRBJ1-2	many	TGTGCCAGCAGTCCGGGGACAGGGAACGGCTACACCTTC	CASSPGTGNGYTF
TRBV7-9	-	TRBJ2-3	few	TGTGCCAGCAGCTTCGCCACAGATACGCAGTATTTT	CASSFATDTQYF
TRBV4-1	-	TRBJ2-3	-	TGCGCCAGCAGCCAAGATCGTCGGGGGCAGGGCACAGATACGCAGTATTTT	CASSQDRRGQGTDTQYF
TRBV20-1	TRBD2	TRBJ2-3	few	TGCAGTGGGGGACTAGCGGGGGCAGATACGCAGTATTTT	CSGGLAGADTQYF
TRBV20-1	-	TRBJ1-1	few	TGCAGCGCCCACAGGGAGATGAACACTGAAGCTTTCTTT	CSAHREMNTEAFF
TRBV6-5	-	TRBJ1-5	few	TGTGCCAGCAGTTTCTCAGGGGATCAGCCCCAGCATTTT	CASSFSGDQPQHF
TRBV5-5	-	TRBJ1-1	-	TGTGCCAGCACCCTCGACAGGTATAAGACTGAAGCTTTCTTT	CASTLDRYKTEAFF
TRBV7-2	-	TRBJ2-5	few	TGTGCCAGCAGCTCCCGAGGCGGAGAGACCCAGTACTTC	CASSSRGGETQYF
TRBV29-1	-	TRBJ2-7	-	TGCAGCGCCCGTGGGACCGATTACTACGAGCAGTACTTC	CSARGTDYYEQYF
TRBV4-3	TRBD1	TRBJ1-2	-	TGCGCCAGCAGCCAACAGACAGGGGCCTATGGCTACACCTTC	CASSQQTGAYGYTF
TRBV2	-	TRBJ2-4	many	TGTGCCAGCAGTGAATTGGAGGTCAAAAACATTCAGTACTTC	CASSELEVKNIQYF
TRBV9	TRBD1	TRBJ2-2	-	TGTGCCAGCAGCGAGACCGGGACAGGGGCAAACACCGGGGAGCTGTTTTTT	CASSETGTGANTGELFF
TRBV24-1	-	TRBJ1-5	few	TGTGTCGCTTTCCACTTCCATAGACAGGATAATCAGCCCCAGCATTTT	CVAFHFHRQDNQPQHF
TRBV7-9	-	TRBJ1-6	-	TGTGCCAGCAGCTTAGGCCCCGGTCATTCACCCCTCCACTTT	CASSLGPGHSPLHF
TRBV18	-	TRBJ1-1	-	TGTGCCAGCTCACCAACCTCGCAATCGAACACTGAAGCTTTCTTT	CASSPTSQSNTEAFF